One sample yielded the 23 T cell receptor beta chains listed below, sequenced in a study of blood T cell repertoires in COVID-19. The repertoire was sequenced with immunoSEQ multiplex PCR; TCRdb's copy has only in-frame clones and lacks some. Here the sample spans roughly 280,000 clones, less than 95% being singletons. Material for sequencing was PBMCs or T cells enriched from blood (not recorded which). These receptor sequences come from a man aged 35 to 55 who had been exposed to COVID-19.

This chain connects TRBV5-6 to TRBJ1-2, with unresolved D. The CDR3 length is 15 residues. V lost 3 bases to trimming and J lost 5 bases, with 17 bases between them. CDR1 SGHDT and CDR2 YYEEEE come from the germline V gene. CDR3 DNA: TGTGCCAGCAGCTCCTCTTCTCGCCCGACTTATGGCTACACCTTC. Translating it yields CASSSSSRPTYGYTF.

V gene TRBV27 combines with J gene TRBJ2-1; 10 bases match TRBD2. CDR1 and CDR2 (germline): MNHEY, SMNVEV (reference sequence). V trimming: 8 bases; J trimming: 5 bases; junction bases outside the gene matches: 6. This CDR3 contains 14 residues. The CDR3 DNA reads TGTGCCAGCGCCCGGACTAGCGGAAACAATGAGCAGTTCTTC. Residues: CASARTSGNNEQFF.

The gene calls are TRBV7-2 and TRBJ2-1, with TRBD2 identical over 8 bases. V lost 4 bases to trimming and J lost 1 base; unmatched junction nucleotides: 9. The V gene's germline CDR1 is SGHTA and CDR2 FQGNSA. The CDR3 contains 17 residues. The CDR3 loop is CASSSRAGVPSYNEQFF. The DNA for the CDR3 is TGTGCCAGCAGCTCAAGAGCGGGAGTCCCATCCTACAATGAGCAGTTCTTC.

The genes are TRBV28 and TRBJ1-1; the D gene is possibly TRBD1 (5 bases). The ends were cut back, 3 bases at V and 1 base at J, with 12 bases in the middle. Germline CDR1 MDHEN, CDR2 SYDVKM. CDR3 length equals 15 residues. The CDR3 sequence: CASSFPETANTEAFF. In DNA form, the CDR3 reads TGTGCCAGCAGTTTCCCAGAGACAGCGAACACTGAAGCTTTCTTT.

This clone was detected a few times. The CDR3 DNA reads as TGTGCCAGCAGCTTAGCGGAAGCAGGGTCACATGAAAAACTGTTTTTT. Its protein product is CASSLAEAGSHEKLFF. This chain connects TRBV7-9 to TRBJ1-4, with D possibly being TRBD1 (5 bases). The CDR3 is 16 residues long. Trimming removed 0 bases at V and 6 bases at J, with 14 bases between. Germline lookup yields CDR1 SEHNR and CDR2 FQNEAQ (reference sequence).

The CDR3 DNA reads as TGTGCCAGCAACCTCAGGGGTCAGCCCCAGCATTTT. Its protein is CASNLRGQPQHF. The gene calls are TRBV12-3 or TRBV12-4 and TRBJ1-5; tentative D call: TRBD1 (6 bases). This CDR3 contains 12 residues. V dropped 7 bases and J dropped 6 bases, with 10 bases sitting between them.

The chain couples TRBV7-6 to TRBJ1-2; a possible D gene is TRBD1 (6 bases). Trimming pared 5 bases from V and 2 bases from J, leaving 9 bases between. The CDR3 is made up of 13 amino acids. Per germline, CDR1 SGHVS and CDR2 FNYEAQ. CDR3 sequence (DNA): TGTGCCAGCAGCCCAGACAGGAACTATGGCTACACCTTC. It encodes CASSPDRNYGYTF.

This sequence joins TRBV7-2 and TRBJ2-1; 9 positions agree with TRBD1. Germline V lookup: CDR1 SGHTA, CDR2 FQGNSA. Trimming removed 8 bases from V and 2 bases from J; junction bases left unmatched: 7. The CDR3 has 15 residues. The CDR3 region has the DNA TGTGCCAGCGTTGAGAGGGACAGGGCCTACAATGAGCAGTTCTTC. This sequence encodes CASVERDRAYNEQFF. Using reference TRBV7-2 and TRBJ2-1 for the parts outside the CDR3, the full variable domain is GAGVSQSPSNKVTEKGKDVELRCDPISGHTALYWYRQSLGQGLEFLIYFQGNSAPDKSGLPSDRFSAERTGGSVSTLTIQRTQQEDSAVYLCASVERDRAYNEQFFGPGTRLTVL.

The chain is built from TRBV11-2 and TRBJ2-7; D call uncertain. Trimming cost V 3 bases and J 5 bases, with 5 bases left between them. CDR3 length: 11 residues. Germline CDR1 and CDR2: SGHAT and FQNNGV. Written as DNA, the CDR3 is TGTGCCAGCAGCTTGTTCGACGAGCAGTACTTC. Its protein product is CASSLFDEQYF.

The gene calls are TRBV2 and TRBJ1-6; D is perhaps TRBD1 (5 bases). Germline CDR1 is SNHLY and CDR2 is FYNNEI. V was pared by 7 bases and J by 5 bases, with 9 bases between. There are 13 residues in the CDR3. The DNA of the CDR3 is TGTGCCAGCACAGGGTATAATAATTCACCCCTCCACTTT. It codes for CASTGYNNSPLHF. Full variable domain (remainder filled in from reference TRBV2 and TRBJ1-6): EPEVTQTPSHQVTQMGQEVILRCVPISNHLYFYWYRQILGQKVEFLVSFYNNEISEKSEIFDDQFSVERPDGSNFTLKIRSTKLEDSAMYFCASTGYNNSPLHFGNGTRLTVT.

The chain is built from TRBV28 and TRBJ2-2; perhaps TRBD2 as D (7 bases). The CDR3 has 15 amino acids. V lost 1 base, J lost 6 bases, and 12 bases lay in between. Per the germline V gene, CDR1 is MDHEN and CDR2 is SYDVKM. CDR3 sequence: CASSLSRGGSGELFF. The CDR3 DNA sequence: TGTGCCAGCAGTTTATCCAGGGGAGGGTCCGGGGAGCTGTTTTTT.

The V call is TRBV28, the J call TRBJ1-1; TRBD1 matches 8 bases. This CDR3 region has 24 residues. V was clipped by 5 bases and J by 1 base; unmatched bases: 33. Germline CDR1 reads MDHEN; CDR2 reads SYDVKM. The CDR3 nucleotides read TGTGCCAGCAGTACTCTAAGACCCGATAACGTGCGGGACAGGAGGTTAACACAGAACACTGAAGCTTTCTTT. It codes for CASSTLRPDNVRDRRLTQNTEAFF.

The chain combines TRBV9 with TRBJ2-7; 12 nucleotides match TRBD2. Germline V gene lookup returns CDR1 SGDLS and CDR2 YYNGEE. CDR3 size: 15 residues. The V segment lost 3 bases and the J segment 5 bases; nucleotides outside the gene matches: 6. DNA of the CDR3: TGTGCCAGCAGCGGTACTAGCGGGAGGTTCAACGAGCAGTACTTC. This translates into CASSGTSGRFNEQYF. The variable domain in full, completed from reference TRBV9 and TRBJ2-7, reads DSGVTQTPKHLITATGQRVTLRCSPRSGDLSVYWYQQSLDQGLQFLIQYYNGEERAKGNILERFSAQQFPDLHSELNLSSLELGDSALYFCASSGTSGRFNEQYFGPGTRLTVT.

The V call is TRBV5-4, the J call TRBJ1-3; TRBD1 aligns across 7 bases. This CDR3 contains 14 residues. The ends lost 7 bases at V and 2 bases at J; junction bases unmatched: 6. Germline assignment: CDR1 SGHNT and CDR2 YYREEE (reference sequence). The CDR3 nucleotides read TGTGCCAGCCAACTGACAGGGACTGGAAACACCATATATTTT. This gives the protein CASQLTGTGNTIYF.

The chain couples TRBV7-7 to TRBJ2-1; possible D gene TRBD1, 5 bases. V lost 5 bases and J lost 5, with 25 bases in between. This CDR3 has 18 residues. CDR1 and CDR2 (germline): SSHAT, FNYEAQ (reference sequence). CDR3 DNA sequence: TGTGCCAGCAGCCCAGGTTCTTTAGTGGGCCTGGGGCACAATGAGCAGTTCTTC. It is translated as CASSPGSLVGLGHNEQFF.

This sequence joins TRBV18 and TRBJ1-2; D may be TRBD1 (6 bases). V gave up 3 bases and J gave up 2 bases, with 13 bases separating them. Germline assignment: CDR1 KGHSH and CDR2 LQKENI. The CDR3 is made up of 15 amino acids. CDR3 residues: CASSPPGGRNYGYTF. The CDR3 bases are TGTGCCAGCTCACCTCCTGGGGGCCGCAACTATGGCTACACCTTC.

The chain carries TRBV19 and TRBJ2-1; 9 nucleotides line up with TRBD2. This CDR3 is built from 15 residues. Germline CDR1 LNHDA, CDR2 SQIVND (reference sequence). The J segment lost 2 bases and the V segment lost 4 bases, leaving 3 bases of the junction unmatched. The CDR3 bases are TGTGCCAGTAGTACGACTAGCGGACCCTACAATGAGCAGTTCTTC. The encoded protein is CASSTTSGPYNEQFF. Full variable domain (outside the CDR3, taken from reference TRBV19 and TRBJ2-1): DGGITQSPKYLFRKEGQNVTLSCEQNLNHDAMYWYRQDPGQGLRLIYYSQIVNDFQKGDIAEGYSVSREKKESFPLTVTSAQKNPTAFYLCASSTTSGPYNEQFFGPGTRLTVL.

This chain uses TRBV28 with TRBJ2-3, with a weak D call TRBD2 (5 bases). Germline V CDR1 and CDR2: MDHEN, SYDVKM. The CDR3 runs to 16 residues. The V end lost 1 base, the J end lost 5 bases, and 16 bases lay between the germline ends. As DNA, the CDR3 is TGTGCCAGCAGTTTATCCATCAGGCTAGCACAAGATACGCAGTATTTT. Protein sequence: CASSLSIRLAQDTQYF.

J is TRBJ2-1 and V is TRBV7-9; tentative D call: TRBD2 (5 bases). This CDR3 region has 12 residues. Germline-derived CDR1 and CDR2 are SEHNR and FQNEAQ (reference sequence). The V and J ends lost 5 bases and 12 bases respectively, with 14 bases between them. CDR3 residues: CASSLGRVTQFF. CDR3 bases: TGTGCCAGCAGCCTAGGGCGGGTTACGCAGTTCTTC.

The chain couples TRBV20-1 to TRBJ2-2, with D hard to call. Germline CDR1 reads DFQATT; CDR2 reads SNEGSKA (reference sequence). This CDR3 is 12 amino acids long. Trimming left V 3 bases short and J 6 bases short, with 8 bases between. CDR3 amino acids: CSASRLAGELFF. CDR3 nucleotide sequence: TGCAGTGCTAGTCGACTCGCCGGGGAGCTGTTTTTT.

This chain joins TRBV5-5 and TRBJ1-5; 10 positions match TRBD1. V lost 4 bases and J lost 3; bases outside the gene matches: 4. CDR3 size: 15 residues. CDR1 SGHKS and CDR2 YYEKEE come from the germline V gene (reference sequence). The CDR3 DNA reads TGTGCCAGCAGCCCCGGACAGGGGGTCAATCAGCCCCAGCATTTT. Translated, it gives CASSPGQGVNQPQHF.

V and J are TRBV28 and TRBJ1-1; 10 positions agree with TRBD1. CDR1 and CDR2 (germline): MDHEN, SYDVKM. J lost 5 bases, V lost 6 bases, and 6 bases had no gene match. The CDR3 length is 14 residues. The CDR3 DNA sequence: TGTGCCAGCAGCATGGACAGGGGGTATACTGAAGCTTTCTTT. This gives the protein CASSMDRGYTEAFF.

The gene calls are TRBV19 and TRBJ1-2, with a weak D call TRBD1 (5 bases). The CDR3 spans 13 residues. Trimming pared 2 bases from V and 8 bases from J, leaving 12 bases between. The germline gives CDR1 LNHDA, CDR2 SQIVND (reference sequence). The CDR3 nucleotides are TGTGCCAGTAGTATAAGCGGGGCGCGCGGCTACACCTTC. As protein: CASSISGARGYTF. Variable domain in full (rest from reference TRBV19 and TRBJ1-2): DGGITQSPKYLFRKEGQNVTLSCEQNLNHDAMYWYRQDPGQGLRLIYYSQIVNDFQKGDIAEGYSVSREKKESFPLTVTSAQKNPTAFYLCASSISGARGYTFGSGTRLTVV.